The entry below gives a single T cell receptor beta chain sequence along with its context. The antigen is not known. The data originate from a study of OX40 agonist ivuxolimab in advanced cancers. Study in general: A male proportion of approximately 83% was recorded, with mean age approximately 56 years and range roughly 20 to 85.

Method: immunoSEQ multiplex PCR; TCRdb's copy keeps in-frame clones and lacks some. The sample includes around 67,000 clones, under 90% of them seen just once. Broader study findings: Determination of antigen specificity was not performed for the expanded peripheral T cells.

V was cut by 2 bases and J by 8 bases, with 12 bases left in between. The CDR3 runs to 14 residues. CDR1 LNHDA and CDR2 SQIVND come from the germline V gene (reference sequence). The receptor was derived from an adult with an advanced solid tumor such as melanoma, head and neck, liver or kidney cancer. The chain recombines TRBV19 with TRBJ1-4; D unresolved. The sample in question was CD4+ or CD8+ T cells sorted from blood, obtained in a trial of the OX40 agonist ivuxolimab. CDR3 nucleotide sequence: TGTGCCAGTAGTATACCCACGACGCGGGAAAAACTGTTTTTT. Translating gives CASSIPTTREKLFF.